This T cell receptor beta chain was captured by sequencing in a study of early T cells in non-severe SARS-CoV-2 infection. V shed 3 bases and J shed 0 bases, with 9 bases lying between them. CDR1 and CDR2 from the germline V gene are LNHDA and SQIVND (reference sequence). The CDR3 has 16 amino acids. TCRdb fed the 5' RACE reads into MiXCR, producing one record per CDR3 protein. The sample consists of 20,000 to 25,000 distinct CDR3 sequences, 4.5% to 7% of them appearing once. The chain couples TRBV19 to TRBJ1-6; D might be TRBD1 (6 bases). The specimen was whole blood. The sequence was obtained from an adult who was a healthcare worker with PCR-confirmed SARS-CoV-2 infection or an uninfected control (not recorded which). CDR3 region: CASSIQGSSYNSPLHF. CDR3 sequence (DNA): TGTGCCAGTAGTATCCAGGGGAGCTCCTATAATTCACCCCTCCACTTT.